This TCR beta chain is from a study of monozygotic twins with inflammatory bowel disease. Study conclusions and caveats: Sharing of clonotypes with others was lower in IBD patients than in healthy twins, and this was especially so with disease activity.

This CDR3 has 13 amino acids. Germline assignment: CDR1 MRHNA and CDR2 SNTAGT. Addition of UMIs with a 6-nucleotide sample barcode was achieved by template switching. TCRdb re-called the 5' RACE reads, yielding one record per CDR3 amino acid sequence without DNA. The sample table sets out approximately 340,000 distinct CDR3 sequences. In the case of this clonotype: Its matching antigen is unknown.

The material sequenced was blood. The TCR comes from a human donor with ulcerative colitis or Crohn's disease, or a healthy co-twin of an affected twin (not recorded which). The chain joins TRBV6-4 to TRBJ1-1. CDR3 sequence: CASSDFLGTEAFF.